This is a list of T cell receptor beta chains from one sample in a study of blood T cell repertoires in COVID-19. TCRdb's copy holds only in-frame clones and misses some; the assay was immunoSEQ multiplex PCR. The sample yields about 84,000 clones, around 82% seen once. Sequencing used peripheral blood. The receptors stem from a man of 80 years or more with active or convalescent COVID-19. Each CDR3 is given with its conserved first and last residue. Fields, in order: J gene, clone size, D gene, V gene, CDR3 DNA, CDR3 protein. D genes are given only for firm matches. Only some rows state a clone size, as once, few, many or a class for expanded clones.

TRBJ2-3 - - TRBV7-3 TGTGCCAGCAGCTTAAGCGGGGATGTAGATACGCAGTATTTT CASSLSGDVDTQYF
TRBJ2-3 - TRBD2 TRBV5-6 TGTGCCAGCAGCTGGTCCAGCGGGGGAATCCGGGATACGCAGTATTTT CASSWSSGGIRDTQYF
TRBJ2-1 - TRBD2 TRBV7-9 TGTGCCAGCAGCCGGGGGGGCTTGGGAAATGAGCAGTTCTTC CASSRGGLGNEQFF
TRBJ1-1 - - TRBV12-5 TGTGCTAGTGGTTTGGTCATGGACAGACTGAACACTGAAGCTTTCTTT CASGLVMDRLNTEAFF
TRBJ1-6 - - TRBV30 TGTGCCTGGAGTGTACGGGGGGGGCAGAATAATTCACCCCTCCACTTT CAWSVRGGQNNSPLHF
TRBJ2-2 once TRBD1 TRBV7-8 TGTGCCAGCAGCCCGTGGACAGGGAAAAACACCGGGGAGCTGTTTTTT CASSPWTGKNTGELFF
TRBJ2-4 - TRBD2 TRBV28 TGTGCCAGCAAGGTGGGAGGGGCCAAAAACATTCAGTACTTC CASKVGGAKNIQYF
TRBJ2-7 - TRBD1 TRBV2 TGTGCCAGCAGTACGGACAGGTGGGCTTACGAGCAGTACTTC CASSTDRWAYEQYF
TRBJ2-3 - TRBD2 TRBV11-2 TGTGCCAGCAGCTTAAGCGGGAGACTGATTGGCGATACGCAGTATTTT CASSLSGRLIGDTQYF
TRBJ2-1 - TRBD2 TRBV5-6 TGTGCCAGCAGCTTGGAGACTAGCGGGAGTAGGCATGAGCAGTTCTTC CASSLETSGSRHEQFF
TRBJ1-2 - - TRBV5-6 TGTGCCAGCAGCTTGAGGGGAGGAACCGGCTATGGCTACACCTTC CASSLRGGTGYGYTF
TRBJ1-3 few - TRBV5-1 TGCGCCAGCAGATTCACCGGGGACTCTGGAAACACCATATATTTT CASRFTGDSGNTIYF
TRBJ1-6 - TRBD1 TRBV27 TGTGCCAGCAGTCGAACAGGGGGGAGAAATCCTAATTCACCCCTCCACTTT CASSRTGGRNPNSPLHF
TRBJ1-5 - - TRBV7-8 TGTGCCAGCAGCTTATTCGTGAGGCAGCCCCAGCATTTT CASSLFVRQPQHF
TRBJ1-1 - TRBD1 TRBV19 TGTGCCAGTAGTCCCACAGGGGACACTGAAGCTTTCTTT CASSPTGDTEAFF
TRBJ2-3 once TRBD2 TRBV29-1 TGCAGCGGGCCCTCCGGGGAGGGCTTGACTACAGATACGCAGTATTTT CSGPSGEGLTTDTQYF
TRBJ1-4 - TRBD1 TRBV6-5 TGTGCCAGCGGCAGGGGGCGATTTGGAGAAAAACTGTTTTTT CASGRGRFGEKLFF
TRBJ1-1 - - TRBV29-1 TGCAGCGTTACGGACAAGTTGAACACTGAAGCTTTCTTT CSVTDKLNTEAFF
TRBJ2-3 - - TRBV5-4 TGTGCCAGCAGCTTGGGGCAGCGGACAGATACGCAGTATTTT CASSLGQRTDTQYF
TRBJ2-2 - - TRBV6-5 TGTGCCAGCACCCGAGGGGGATGGACCGGGGAGCTGTTTTTT CASTRGGWTGELFF
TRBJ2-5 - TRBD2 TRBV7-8 TGTGCCAGCAGCTTAACTGAATCGGCTAGCGGGGTTCCACGGGGAAAAGAGACCCAGTACTTC CASSLTESASGVPRGKETQYF
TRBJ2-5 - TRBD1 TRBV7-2 TGTGCCAGCAGCTTCCCCGGGACAGGGGGCGCGGAGACCCAGTACTTC CASSFPGTGGAETQYF
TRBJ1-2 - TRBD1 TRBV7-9 TGTGCCAGCAGCTCGACCGGGACAGGGGGCGAGGGCTATGGCTACACCTTC CASSSTGTGGEGYGYTF
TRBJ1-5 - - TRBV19 TGTGCCAGTAGTAGGGAAAGCGGGTATCAGCCCCAGCATTTT CASSRESGYQPQHF
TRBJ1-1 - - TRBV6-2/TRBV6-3 TGTGCCAGCAGTTACTCGGACAGTGTAACTGAAGCTTTCTTT CASSYSDSVTEAFF
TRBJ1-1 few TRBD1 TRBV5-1 TGCGCCAGCAGCTTGAGGGCAGGGGGCGACCCTGAAGCTTTCTTT CASSLRAGGDPEAFF
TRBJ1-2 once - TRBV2 TGTGCCAGCAGTGCCATTCAGGGATACTACACCTTC CASSAIQGYYTF
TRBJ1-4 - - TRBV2 TGTGCCAGCAACCCGCCCGGGTATGATGAAAAACTGTTTTTT CASNPPGYDEKLFF
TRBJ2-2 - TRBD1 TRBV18 TGTGCCAGCTCACGCGAGGGACAGGGGGCCGACACCGGGGAGCTGTTTTTT CASSREGQGADTGELFF
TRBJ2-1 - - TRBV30 TGTGCCTGCAACGCGGCCTACGAGCAGTTCTTC CACNAAYEQFF
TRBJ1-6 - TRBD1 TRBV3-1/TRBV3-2 TGTGCCAGCAGCCAAGATCAGACAGGGACATCCTCACCCCTCCACTTT CASSQDQTGTSSPLHF
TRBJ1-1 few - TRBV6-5 TGTGCCAGCAGATATTGGACAGTCGACGACACTGAAGCTTTCTTT CASRYWTVDDTEAFF
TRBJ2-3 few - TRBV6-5 TGTGCCAGCAGCACCTGGGGGGGCGCAGATACGCAGTATTTT CASSTWGGADTQYF
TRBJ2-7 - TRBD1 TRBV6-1 TGTGCCAGCAGTGAAGGGGACAGGGGGCACGAGCAGTACTTC CASSEGDRGHEQYF
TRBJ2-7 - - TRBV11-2 TGTGCCAGCAGCTTAGATGACGGGAGCCCTTCCTACGAGCAGTACTTC CASSLDDGSPSYEQYF
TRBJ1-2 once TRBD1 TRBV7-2 TGTGCCAGCAGCTCCGGGACAGTGGCCGTTTGGGGCTACACCTTC CASSSGTVAVWGYTF
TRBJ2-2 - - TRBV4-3 TGCGCCAGCAGCCAAGATAGGGGATACACCGGGGAGCTGTTTTTT CASSQDRGYTGELFF
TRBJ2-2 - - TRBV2 TGTGCCAGCAGTGTTCTCAGGGGCGTTCCCGGGGAGCTGTTTTTT CASSVLRGVPGELFF
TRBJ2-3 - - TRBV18 TGTGCCAGCTCACCACTACTAGATACGCAGTATTTT CASSPLLDTQYF
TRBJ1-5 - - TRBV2 TGTGCCAGCAGTCCCAGGACAGGCAATCAGCCCCAGCATTTT CASSPRTGNQPQHF
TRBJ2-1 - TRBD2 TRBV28 TGTGCCAGCGAACCTAGCGGAGCAAATAATGAGCAGTTCTTC CASEPSGANNEQFF
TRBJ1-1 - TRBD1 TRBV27 TGTGCCAGCAGTCCCGGACAGGGGAGGGTTGAAGCTTTCTTT CASSPGQGRVEAFF